The sequence of this T cell receptor beta chain was determined in a study of T-cell reconstitution after alpha-beta-depleted transplantation in children (dated by TCRdb to 2016 to 2018). Some background on the complete study: The study quantitatively tracked T-cell immune reconstitution after TCRalphabeta/CD19-depleted allogeneic hematopoietic cell transplantation in children using TCR repertoire profiling.

The library relied on PCR. The sample was run on an Illumina HiSeq 2500. Molecular barcoding was employed in the preparation of TCR libraries, with unique molecular identifiers being used to normalize TCRbeta repertoire quantification. TCRdb applied fastp at Q25 and MiXCR to the public reads, then kept only in-frame beta chains. Each record represents a unique CDR3 protein, reported with the most common genes and DNA among its rows. The sample profile shows about 980,000 distinct CDR3 sequences; about 29% of them were found once. In total, the top ten clones hold under 30% of the sample. This clonotype was seen repeatedly, ten times or more. Its recognized antigen is unknown. Per-nucleotide qualities are absent, and no much larger clonotype sits a single base away. Spanning cysteine to phenylalanine, the CDR3 consists of 13 amino acids. Only the CDR3 region is kept as DNA, spanning 39 bases read in frame from base 1. The CDR1 and CDR2 encoded by the germline V gene are MGHDK and SYGVNS. V and J lose 4 bases and 4 bases, and a span of 9 bases separates them.

What the treatment or condition label conveys for this sample: allogeneic hematopoietic cell transplantation with graft depleted of TCRalphabeta T cells and CD19 B cells. The children who served as transplant recipients had been given grafts of TCRalphabeta/CD19-depleted allogeneic hematopoietic cells. On the study overall, not on this receptor specifically: The apparently early recovery of alphabetaT-cell counts about two months after transplant reportedly depended on only several hundred rapidly expanded clones that came from non-depleted graft cells. In some patients, the high TCRbeta diversity seen at day 60 was put down to recipient T cells and intrathymic progenitors that had survived conditioning. The frequencies of hyperexpanded clones fell over the following months, and after one year, T-cell counts and TCRbeta diversity were mostly attributed to newly produced T cells.

Recombination linked TRBV25-1 to TRBJ2-3; TRBD1 is a possible D gene, resting on 6 matching bases. The sequence derives from a boy younger than two who had a stem cell transplant for SCID, so the T cells may come from the graft donor. The sequencing used PBMCs, mostly from graft donor cells, collected 360 days after TCRalphabeta/CD19-depleted stem cell transplant. The DNA sequence reads TGTGCCAGCAGTGTTGCAGGGGCAGATACGCAGTATTTT. This sequence encodes CASSVAGADTQYF.